A selection of T cell receptor beta chains follows, all from one sample in a study of control samples from healthy donors and cancer patients. Sequenced by immunoSEQ multiplex PCR; TCRdb stores in-frame clones only, minus some. The table for this sample gives 150,000 to 200,000 clones. The sample taken for sequencing was blood. These receptors all come from a young woman in good health. Both conserved end residues are part of each CDR3. D genes are given only for firm matches.

j_gene	len	v_gene	d_gene	CDR3nt	CDR3aa
TRBJ1-5	13	TRBV7-8	-	TGTGCCAGCAGCCTGGGGGGGTATCAGCCCCAGCATTTT	CASSLGGYQPQHF
TRBJ2-5	15	TRBV7-8	TRBD2	TGTGCCAGCAGCTACGCGGGAGGAACCTTAGGGACCCAGTACTTC	CASSYAGGTLGTQYF
TRBJ1-2	13	TRBV28	-	TGTGCCAGCAGTTTACCCGCAACCATTGGCTACACCTTC	CASSLPATIGYTF
TRBJ1-2	14	TRBV27	-	TGTGCCAGCAGTTTAATGTGGGGCCACTATGGCTACACCTTC	CASSLMWGHYGYTF
TRBJ1-2	13	TRBV12-3/TRBV12-4	-	TGTGCCAGCAGACGACAGCGTAACTATGGCTACACCTTC	CASRRQRNYGYTF
TRBJ2-5	16	TRBV9	-	TGTGCCATCCCGAAACCATGCGGGACAGACCAAGAGACCCAGTACTTC	CAIPKPCGTDQETQYF
TRBJ1-2	14	TRBV18	TRBD1	TGTGCCAGCTCACCAACAGGGGTAAACTATGGCTACACCTTC	CASSPTGVNYGYTF
TRBJ2-7	15	TRBV5-1	TRBD1	TGCGCCAGCAGCTCAGGGGGCTGGGGGCTCTACGAGCAGTACTTC	CASSSGGWGLYEQYF
TRBJ1-2	13	TRBV12-3/TRBV12-4	-	TGTGCCAGCAGTTTAGGGGTAGGAGGAGGCTACACCTTC	CASSLGVGGGYTF
TRBJ2-4	15	TRBV7-8	-	TGTGCCAGCAGCCCCAGGAGGGGGGGGTCCAACATTCAGTACTTC	CASSPRRGGSNIQYF
TRBJ2-3	18	TRBV7-9	TRBD2	TGTGCCAGCAGCCTCCCACGCGCGACTAGCGGGGACACAGATACGCAGTATTTT	CASSLPRATSGDTDTQYF
TRBJ1-5	11	TRBV12-3/TRBV12-4	-	TGTGCCAGCAGTTACCAGGGGCCCCAGCATTTT	CASSYQGPQHF
TRBJ2-3	11	TRBV3-1/TRBV3-2	-	TGTGCCAGCAGCCACCGCGATACGCAGTATTTT	CASSHRDTQYF
TRBJ2-1	15	TRBV3-1/TRBV3-2	-	TGTGCCAGCAGCCAAGATCGGTCGATATACAATGAGCAGTTCTTC	CASSQDRSIYNEQFF